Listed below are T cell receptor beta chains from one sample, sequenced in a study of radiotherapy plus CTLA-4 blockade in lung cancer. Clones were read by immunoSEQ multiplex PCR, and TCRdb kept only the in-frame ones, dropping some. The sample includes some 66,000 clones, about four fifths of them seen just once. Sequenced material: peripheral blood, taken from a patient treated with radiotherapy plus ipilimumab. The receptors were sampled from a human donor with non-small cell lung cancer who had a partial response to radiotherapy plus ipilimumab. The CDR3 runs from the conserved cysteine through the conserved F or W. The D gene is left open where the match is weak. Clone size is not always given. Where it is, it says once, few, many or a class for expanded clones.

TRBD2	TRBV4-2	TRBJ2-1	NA	CASSRSVRAGYNEQFF	TGTGCCAGCAGCCGGTCCGTTAGAGCGGGATACAATGAGCAGTTCTTC
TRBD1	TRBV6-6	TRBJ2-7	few	CASSNPRDRYEQYF	TGTGCCAGCAGTAACCCCCGGGACAGATACGAGCAGTACTTC
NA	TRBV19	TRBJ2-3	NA	CASSIAQGTDTQYF	TGTGCCAGTAGTATAGCGCAGGGGACAGATACGCAGTATTTT
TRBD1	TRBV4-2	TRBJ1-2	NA	CASSQRAGTALDYGYTF	TGTGCCAGCAGCCAAAGGGCCGGGACAGCCCTGGACTATGGCTACACCTTC
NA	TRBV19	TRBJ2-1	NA	CASSVPGSKSYNEQFF	TGTGCCAGTAGCGTACCGGGGAGCAAATCCTACAATGAGCAGTTCTTC
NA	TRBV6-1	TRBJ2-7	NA	CASRPSAAEQYF	TGTGCCAGCAGACCTTCGGCGGCCGAGCAGTACTTC
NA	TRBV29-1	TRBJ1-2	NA	CSVGVGYGYTF	TGCAGCGTTGGCGTCGGCTATGGCTACACCTTC
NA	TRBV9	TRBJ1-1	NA	CASSEAGTGKAFF	TGTGCCAGCAGCGAGGCGGGAACGGGGAAAGCTTTCTTT
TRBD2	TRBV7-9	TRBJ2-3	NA	CASSPVKSIGRAADTQYF	TGTGCCAGCAGCCCGGTTAAGTCTATCGGGAGGGCTGCAGATACGCAGTATTTT
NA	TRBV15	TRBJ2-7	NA	CATSRDLRVGYEQYF	TGTGCCACCAGCAGAGATCTCCGAGTTGGCTACGAGCAGTACTTC
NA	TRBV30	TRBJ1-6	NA	CAWSPGGTAYSPLHF	TGTGCCTGGAGTCCCGGAGGGACGGCTTATTCACCCCTCCACTTT
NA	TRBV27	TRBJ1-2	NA	CASSPRRGNYGYTF	TGTGCCAGCAGTCCCCGAAGAGGGAACTATGGCTACACCTTC
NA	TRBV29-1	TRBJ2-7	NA	CSVADQGEEYF	TGCAGCGTTGCAGATCAGGGGGAGGAGTACTTC
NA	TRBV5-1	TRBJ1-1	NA	CASSLVPKSEAFF	TGCGCCAGCAGCTTGGTACCAAAGAGTGAAGCTTTCTTT
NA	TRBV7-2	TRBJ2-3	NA	CASSPRTATSTDTQYF	TGTGCCAGCAGCCCCCGGACAGCCACTAGCACAGATACGCAGTATTTT
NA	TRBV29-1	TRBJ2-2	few	CSVGTAGELFF	TGCAGCGTTGGGACAGCCGGGGAGCTGTTTTTT
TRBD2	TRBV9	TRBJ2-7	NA	CASSVRASGTGEQYF	TGTGCCAGCAGCGTAAGAGCTAGCGGGACGGGAGAGCAGTACTTC
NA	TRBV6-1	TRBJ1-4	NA	CASSLRPQEKLFF	TGTGCCAGCAGCCTAAGGCCACAGGAAAAACTGTTTTTT
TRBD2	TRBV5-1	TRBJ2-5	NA	CASSLGLAGEGGETQYF	TGCGCCAGCAGCTTGGGACTAGCGGGAGAAGGGGGAGAGACCCAGTACTTC
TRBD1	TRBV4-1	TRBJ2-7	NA	CASSQPTGQSYEQYF	TGCGCCAGCAGCCAACCTACGGGACAGTCCTACGAGCAGTACTTC
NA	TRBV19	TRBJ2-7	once	CASSIDTRYEQYF	TGTGCCAGTAGTATTGACACGAGATACGAGCAGTACTTC
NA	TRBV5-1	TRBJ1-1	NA	CASSWGTRNTEAFF	TGCGCCAGCAGCTGGGGCACAAGGAACACTGAAGCTTTCTTT
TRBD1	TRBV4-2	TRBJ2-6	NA	CASSQEGQGAASGANVLTF	TGTGCCAGCAGCCAAGAAGGCCAGGGGGCCGCCTCTGGGGCCAACGTCCTGACTTTC
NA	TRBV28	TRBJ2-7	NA	CASVPPGLGGMGEQYF	TGTGCCAGCGTACCCCCGGGACTCGGAGGGATGGGCGAGCAGTACTTC
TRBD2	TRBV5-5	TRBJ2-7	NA	CASRASGRASYEQYF	TGTGCCAGCAGAGCCAGCGGGAGGGCCTCCTACGAGCAGTACTTC
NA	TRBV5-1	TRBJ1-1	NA	CASSGGTGDTEAFF	TGCGCCAGCAGCGGAGGGACTGGAGACACTGAAGCTTTCTTT
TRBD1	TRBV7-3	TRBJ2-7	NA	CASSLRTGGEYEQYF	TGTGCCAGCAGCCTAAGGACAGGGGGAGAGTACGAGCAGTACTTC
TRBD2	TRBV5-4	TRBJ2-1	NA	CASSSPGLAGYNEQFF	TGTGCCAGCAGCTCGCCGGGACTAGCGGGATACAATGAGCAGTTCTTC
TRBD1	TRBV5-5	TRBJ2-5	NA	CASSPIPGQGETQYF	TGTGCCAGCAGCCCCATACCGGGACAGGGAGAGACCCAGTACTTC
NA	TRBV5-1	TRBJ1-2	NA	CASSLTGRDYGYTF	TGCGCCAGCAGCTTGACGGGTCGCGACTATGGCTACACCTTC
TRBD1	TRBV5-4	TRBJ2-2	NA	CASSPLSTGSQAGELFF	TGTGCCAGCAGCCCCCTATCGACAGGGAGTCAAGCCGGGGAGCTGTTTTTT
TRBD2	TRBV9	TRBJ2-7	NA	CASSVAPAGGLYEQYF	TGTGCCAGCAGCGTAGCACCAGCGGGAGGTTTATACGAGCAGTACTTC
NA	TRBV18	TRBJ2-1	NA	CASSQGKGGSNEQFF	TGTGCCAGCTCACAGGGGAAGGGCGGCTCTAATGAGCAGTTCTTC
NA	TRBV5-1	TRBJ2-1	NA	CASSLVGDSSYNEQFF	TGCGCCAGCAGCTTGGTAGGGGACTCCTCCTACAATGAGCAGTTCTTC
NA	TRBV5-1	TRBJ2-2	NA	CASRDPSRGLTGELFF	TGCGCCAGCCGAGACCCCTCGCGGGGCCTCACCGGGGAGCTGTTTTTT
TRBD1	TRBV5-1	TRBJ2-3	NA	CASSSRGTAYQTDTQYF	TGCGCCAGCAGCTCTAGAGGGACAGCCTATCAGACAGATACGCAGTATTTT
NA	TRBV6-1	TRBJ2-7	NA	CASSYDAFRYF	TGTGCCAGCAGTTATGATGCGTTTAGGTACTTC
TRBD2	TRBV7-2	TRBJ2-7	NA	CASSFTSGTSGSYEQYF	TGTGCCAGCAGCTTCACTTCCGGGACTAGCGGGAGCTACGAGCAGTACTTC